The 23 T cell receptor beta chains given below trace back to one sample, sequenced in a study of PD-L1 blockade in urothelial cancer. This table comes from immunoSEQ multiplex PCR, and its TCRdb copy is limited to in-frame clones, with some not included. The table records about 84,000 clones, over 80% of them present only once. The sample was PBMCs, taken around atezolizumab (anti-PD-L1) treatment. The receptors were sampled from a man in his sixties or seventies with urothelial cancer.

This sequence joins TRBV5-1 and TRBJ2-2; D remains unclear. V shed 4 bases and J shed 8 bases, with 12 bases lying between them. Germline CDR1 is SGHRS and CDR2 is YFSETQ. The CDR3 is 13 amino acids. The CDR3 sequence: CASSPVGLGELFF. CDR3 sequence (DNA): TGCGCCAGCAGCCCTGTCGGGTTAGGGGAGCTGTTTTTT. The complete variable domain, with remaining parts taken from reference TRBV5-1 and TRBJ2-2, reads KAGVTQTPRYLIKTRGQQVTLSCSPISGHRSVSWYQQTPGQGLQFLFEYFSETQRNKGNFPGRFSGRQFSNSRSEMNVSTLELGDSALYLCASSPVGLGELFFGEGSRLTVL.

The chain links TRBV6-5 to TRBJ2-7; 8 bases are shared with TRBD2. V gave up 6 bases and J gave up 0 bases; unmatched junction bases: 7. This CDR3 is 15 amino acids long. Germline V lookup: CDR1 MNHEY, CDR2 SVGAGI. The CDR3 region has the DNA TGTGCCAGCAGCCCGTTAGCGGGAAGCTCCTACGAGCAGTACTTC. Translating gives CASSPLAGSSYEQYF.

This sequence joins TRBV5-1 and TRBJ2-2, with D tentatively TRBD1 (5 bases). The germline V gene encodes CDR1 SGHRS and CDR2 YFSETQ. Trimming removed 4 bases at V and 0 bases at J, with 10 bases between. CDR3 length: 15 residues. CDR3 in DNA: TGCGCCAGCAGCCCCGACAGAGCGAACACCGGGGAGCTGTTTTTT. The encoded protein is CASSPDRANTGELFF.

This clone was detected once. The gene calls are TRBV5-5 and TRBJ1-1; D gene uncertain. CDR1 is SGHKS, CDR2 YYEKEE, per germline (reference sequence). The length of the CDR3 is 15 residues. V lost 4 bases and J 2 bases, leaving 15 bases between the germline ends. The CDR3 DNA follows: TGTGCCAGCAGCGAAGGACGGGAGAGAAACACTGAAGCTTTCTTT. It yields the protein CASSEGRERNTEAFF.

The chain is built from TRBV12-2 and TRBJ1-2; the D call TRBD1 from the table was never checked on the DNA. TRBV12-2 is marked as a pseudogene. The CDR3 totals 14 residues. The DNA of the CDR3 is TGTGCAAGTCGCCCATTTTTCAATAACTATGGCTACACCTTC. This codes for CASRPFFNNYGYTF.

The V gene is TRBV12-5, the J gene TRBJ2-5, with D possibly matching TRBD2 (6 bases). Germline V lookup: CDR1 LGHNT, CDR2 FRNRAP. V was trimmed by 8 bases and J by 5 bases, leaving 15 bases between them. The CDR3 runs to 13 residues. Here the CDR3 DNA reads TGTGCTAGTCGCCCGGGGGAAGGGGAGACCCAGTACTTC. It yields the protein CASRPGEGETQYF.

This chain links TRBV7-2 with TRBJ1-4; unclear D gene. V was clipped by 3 bases and J by 4 bases, with 12 bases between them. This CDR3 has 15 amino acids. Germline values: CDR1 SGHTA, CDR2 FQGNSA. In DNA form, the CDR3 reads TGTGCCAGCAGCTTTGAACCGGGTCGTAATGAAAAACTGTTTTTT. Translating gives CASSFEPGRNEKLFF.

This clone was detected only a few times. V is TRBV7-9 and J is TRBJ2-1, with D possibly being TRBD2 (5 bases). CDR3 size: 15 residues. The V end was cut by 5 bases, the J end by 2 bases, with 13 bases between. Germline V gives CDR1 SEHNR, CDR2 FQNEAQ (reference sequence). CDR3: CASSMSGGAYNEQFF. In DNA, the CDR3 is TGTGCCAGCAGCATGAGCGGAGGCGCCTACAATGAGCAGTTCTTC.

This clone showed up just a few times. The V gene is TRBV6-5, the J gene TRBJ1-2; TRBD1 matches 10 bases. This CDR3 spans 13 amino acids. Germline assignment: CDR1 MNHEY and CDR2 SVGAGI. V shed 2 bases, J shed 8 bases, and the junction held 2 bases outside the gene matches. CDR3 nucleotides: TGTGCCAGCAGTTACGGGACAGGGGTAGGCTACACCTTC. Its translation: CASSYGTGVGYTF.

The chain has TRBV5-1 and TRBJ1-2, with D maybe TRBD1 (6 bases). Germline V gives CDR1 SGHRS, CDR2 YFSETQ. The V and J ends lost 0 bases and 6 bases respectively, with 15 bases between them. The CDR3 has 15 amino acids. The CDR3 reads CASSLAPYRDNGYTF. For the CDR3, the DNA is TGCGCCAGCAGCTTGGCCCCCTACAGGGATAATGGCTACACCTTC. The entire variable domain, with the rest obtained from reference TRBV5-1 and TRBJ1-2, is as follows: KAGVTQTPRYLIKTRGQQVTLSCSPISGHRSVSWYQQTPGQGLQFLFEYFSETQRNKGNFPGRFSGRQFSNSRSEMNVSTLELGDSALYLCASSLAPYRDNGYTFGSGTRLTVV.

The V call is TRBV15, the J call TRBJ2-1; D remains unclear. Between the trimmed V and J ends, which lost 5 bases and 2 bases, there was a span of 7 bases. The CDR3 totals 13 residues. Germline lookup yields CDR1 LNHNV and CDR2 YYDKDF (reference sequence). CDR3 sequence: CATSAAPYNEQFF. DNA of the CDR3: TGTGCCACCAGCGCGGCCCCCTACAATGAGCAGTTCTTC.

The chain couples TRBV6-5 to TRBJ2-7; TRBD1 aligns across 8 bases. The V and J ends lost 10 bases and 3 bases, in that order; junction bases with no gene match: 8. Germline V lookup: CDR1 MNHEY, CDR2 SVGAGI. This CDR3 is built from 13 residues. CDR3 protein: CATDLRGLYEQYF. The CDR3 DNA is TGTGCCACCGACCTCAGGGGGCTCTACGAGCAGTACTTC.

The chain has TRBV30 and TRBJ2-5; 7 nucleotides line up with TRBD2. The CDR3 contains 14 residues. V lost 2 bases, J lost 5 bases, and 8 bases stayed unmatched. The germline gives CDR1 GTSNPN, CDR2 SVGIG (reference sequence). The CDR3 coding sequence is TGTGCCTGGAGTCCGGGAGGTGAGGGCGAGACCCAGTACTTC. Residues: CAWSPGGEGETQYF.

The J gene is TRBJ1-2, the V gene TRBV7-2, with 8 bases matching TRBD1. Trimming cost V 5 bases and J 2 bases; bases outside gene matches: 1. Germline values: CDR1 SGHTA, CDR2 FQGNSA. The CDR3 is 13 amino acids. The CDR3 region has the DNA TGTGCCAGCAGCCGGACAGGGAACTATGGCTACACCTTC. Protein sequence: CASSRTGNYGYTF.

The chain recombines TRBV5-1 with TRBJ2-3, with 8 bases matching TRBD2. With V trimmed by 5 bases and J by 4 bases, 9 bases remained unmatched. CDR1 is SGHRS and CDR2 is YFSETQ in the germline V gene. The CDR3 is 15 residues long. The CDR3 reads CASRESGGGADTQYF. CDR3 sequence (DNA): TGCGCCAGCAGAGAGAGCGGGGGCGGCGCAGATACGCAGTATTTT.

The chain combines TRBV6-5 with TRBJ2-3; TRBD1 matches at 8 bases. V lost 4 bases and J lost 4; bases outside the gene matches: 10. This CDR3 is 16 amino acids long. CDR1 MNHEY and CDR2 SVGAGI come from the germline V gene. DNA of the CDR3: TGTGCCAGCAGTTCAAATATGGACAGGGCCCCAGATACGCAGTATTTT. This codes for CASSSNMDRAPDTQYF.

This sequence joins TRBV2 and TRBJ2-5, with 7 positions matching TRBD1. V shed 7 bases, J shed 2 bases, and the junction held 7 bases outside the gene matches. CDR1 is SNHLY, CDR2 FYNNEI, per germline. The CDR3 extends over 14 amino acids. CDR3 sequence (DNA): TGTGCCAGCATGACCGACAGGGCACAAGAGACCCAGTACTTC. As protein: CASMTDRAQETQYF.

The rearrangement uses TRBV29-1 and TRBJ2-1; D is possibly TRBD1 or TRBD2 (5 bases each). Germline V gene sequence: CDR1 SQVTM, CDR2 ANQGSEA. The CDR3 is 11 amino acids. V was pared by 4 bases and J by 12 bases, with 13 bases between. The CDR3 protein is CSVVEGLGQFF. In nucleotides, the CDR3 is TGCAGCGTTGTAGAGGGGCTCGGGCAGTTCTTC.

The genes are TRBV2 and TRBJ2-5; 13 nucleotides line up with TRBD2. V was pared by 8 bases and J by 1 base, with 10 bases of the junction left unmatched. The CDR3 spans 17 residues. CDR1 and CDR2 (germline): SNHLY, FYNNEI. The CDR3 region has the DNA TGTGCCAGCGCCCTAGGACTAGCGGGGGCCCTCCAAGAGACCCAGTACTTC. Protein sequence: CASALGLAGALQETQYF.

This chain links TRBV2 with TRBJ2-5, with 14 bases matching TRBD2. Per the germline V gene, CDR1 is SNHLY and CDR2 is FYNNEI. V gave up 5 bases and J gave up 4 bases; unmatched junction bases: 6. The CDR3 is 16 residues long. DNA of the CDR3: TGTGCCAGCAGTCCGGGACTAGCGGGAGTTAGAGAGACCCAGTACTTC. Translated: CASSPGLAGVRETQYF. Complete variable domain (other parts from reference TRBV2 and TRBJ2-5): EPEVTQTPSHQVTQMGQEVILRCVPISNHLYFYWYRQILGQKVEFLVSFYNNEISEKSEIFDDQFSVERPDGSNFTLKIRSTKLEDSAMYFCASSPGLAGVRETQYFGPGTRLLVL.

This chain connects TRBV7-2 to TRBJ2-1; a possible D gene is TRBD2 (5 bases). Trimming shortened V by 5 bases and J by 7 bases, and 9 bases separated the two germline ends. The CDR3 covers 12 residues. Germline values: CDR1 SGHTA, CDR2 FQGNSA. The CDR3 protein is CASSHERNEQFF. CDR3 in DNA: TGTGCCAGCAGCCACGAGCGGAATGAGCAGTTCTTC.

The chain carries TRBV2 and TRBJ1-5; TRBD1 aligns across 10 bases. The CDR3 covers 15 residues. From germline, CDR1 is SNHLY and CDR2 FYNNEI. Trimming at V came to 3 bases and at J to 6 bases, leaving 5 bases not matched to a gene. CDR3 in amino acids: CASSEGRTGGQPQHF. The CDR3 DNA reads as TGTGCCAGCAGTGAGGGCCGGACAGGGGGTCAGCCCCAGCATTTT.

The chain links TRBV5-4 to TRBJ2-7, with TRBD1 matching 7 bases. J was trimmed by 6 bases and V by 2 bases; bases with no gene match: 8. The CDR3 contains 14 residues. CDR1 and CDR2 (germline): SGHNT, YYREEE (reference sequence). The CDR3 nucleotides are TGTGCCAGCAGCTTCGGGTTTACAGGGGCCGAGCAGTACTTC. This encodes CASSFGFTGAEQYF.